Listed below are T cell receptor beta chains from one sample, sequenced in a study of blood T cell repertoires in COVID-19. Assay: immunoSEQ multiplex PCR; the TCRdb copy retains only in-frame clones and omits some. Counted here are roughly 460,000 clones, around 90% occurring once; the ten biggest clones make up roughly 0.87%. The sample was peripheral blood. These receptors originate from a man aged 18-30 years with COVID-19, enrolled during active disease. CDR3s include the opening cysteine and the closing phenylalanine or tryptophan. A D gene is named only where the DNA matches it firmly. A clone size is listed for some rows: how often the clone was seen (once, few, many), or a class if it is expanded.

- TRBJ1-2 - TRBV10-3 TGTGCCATCAGTGAGGCAGGTGCCAACTATGGCTACACCTTC CAISEAGANYGYTF
TRBD1 TRBJ2-7 - TRBV5-1 TGCGCCAGCAGCAGGGGGACAGGGCCCTACGAGCAGTACTTC CASSRGTGPYEQYF
- TRBJ2-5 once TRBV7-3 TGTGCCAGCAGCCCATATAGGGGGGGACAAGAGACCCAGTACTTC CASSPYRGGQETQYF
TRBD1 TRBJ1-5 - TRBV19 TGTGCCAGTAGTATCGGGCAGGGGGACAATCAGCCCCAGCATTTT CASSIGQGDNQPQHF
- TRBJ1-2 once TRBV2 TGTGCCAGCAGGGGCGGACAGACGGCCTATGGCTACACCTTC CASRGGQTAYGYTF
- TRBJ2-2 once TRBV18 TGTGCCAGCTCACCACGACAACCCCCGGGGGAGCTGTTTTTT CASSPRQPPGELFF
- TRBJ1-2 - TRBV6-5 TGTGCCAGCAGCCCCGCCGGGAGTAACTATGGCTACACCTTC CASSPAGSNYGYTF
TRBD1 TRBJ2-5 - TRBV7-8 TGTGCCAGCAGCTTAGCCAGACAGGGGGTTGATGGGACCCAGTACTTC CASSLARQGVDGTQYF
TRBD2 TRBJ2-3 once TRBV5-1 TGCGCCAGCAGCCCAGGACTAGCGGGCGCCAACACAGATACGCAGTATTTT CASSPGLAGANTDTQYF
TRBD1 TRBJ2-2 - TRBV2 TGTGCCAGCACCTTAGACAGGGTGAACACCGGGGAGCTGTTTTTT CASTLDRVNTGELFF
- TRBJ1-5 - TRBV5-8 TGTGCCAGCAGCTTGGGGGCTCTAAGTGGCAATCAGCCCCAGCATTTT CASSLGALSGNQPQHF
- TRBJ2-3 - TRBV7-9 TGTGCCAGCAGCTTACGGGGATCCACAGATACGCAGTATTTT CASSLRGSTDTQYF
- TRBJ2-3 - TRBV5-1 TGCGCCAGCAGAAATCCAGGGTCAGATACGCAGTATTTT CASRNPGSDTQYF
- TRBJ2-1 - TRBV19 TGTGCCAGTAGTAGTAGCGGAACTTACAATGAGCAGTTCTTC CASSSSGTYNEQFF
- TRBJ2-5 - TRBV18 TGTGCCAGCTCTTCAGAGGGCCAGCAAGAGACCCAGTACTTC CASSSEGQQETQYF
- TRBJ2-1 - TRBV20-1 TGCAGTGCGTTCCTAGAGCATGAGCAGTTCTTC CSAFLEHEQFF
- TRBJ2-1 - TRBV27 TGTGCCAGCAGTTTTCCGGAGGGCGGTGAGCAGTTCTTC CASSFPEGGEQFF
TRBD1 TRBJ2-2 - TRBV29-1 TGCAGCGTGGACAGGGGGCCGGGGAACACCGGGGAGCTGTTTTTT CSVDRGPGNTGELFF
TRBD1 TRBJ1-2 - TRBV19 TGTGCCAGTAGTATTGGGACAGTCTACGTGCATGGCTACACCTTC CASSIGTVYVHGYTF
- TRBJ1-1 - TRBV6-5 TGTGCCAGCAGTTACTCGTACAGGGCCACTGAAGCTTTCTTT CASSYSYRATEAFF
- TRBJ2-7 - TRBV7-9 TGTGCCAGCAGCTTACCAGGTTCCTACGAGCAGTACTTC CASSLPGSYEQYF
- TRBJ2-1 - TRBV24-1 TGTGCCACCAGTGATTCCGGAAGCGCTGAGCAGTTCTTC CATSDSGSAEQFF
TRBD1 TRBJ2-3 - TRBV6-5 TGTGCCAGCACCTATGCAGGGGGTGACACAGATACGCAGTATTTT CASTYAGGDTDTQYF
- TRBJ2-7 - TRBV12-3/TRBV12-4 TGTGCCAGCAGAATACAGGGATCCTACGAGCAGTACTTC CASRIQGSYEQYF
- TRBJ2-1 - TRBV20-1 TGCAGTGCTAGAGCGGGCAATGAGCAGTTCTTC CSARAGNEQFF
- TRBJ2-7 - TRBV5-6 TGTGCCAGCAGCGGTTCTAGACAGATCTACGAGCAGTACTTC CASSGSRQIYEQYF
- TRBJ2-5 once TRBV5-1 TGCGCCAGCAGCTTGTCGTACCAAGAGACCCAGTACTTC CASSLSYQETQYF
- TRBJ1-6 once TRBV12-3/TRBV12-4 TGTGCCAGCAGTTGGGCCGGTAATTCACCCCTCCACTTT CASSWAGNSPLHF
- TRBJ2-2 - TRBV6-5 TGTGCCAGCATAAATGCCGGGGAGCTGTTTTTT CASINAGELFF
- TRBJ2-1 - TRBV14 TGTGCCAGCAGCCCCTCCGTGGGGGCTTTTGAGCAGTTCTTC CASSPSVGAFEQFF
- TRBJ1-1 - TRBV14 TGTGCCAGCAGCCGACACTCTTGGGTGAACACTGAAGCTTTCTTT CASSRHSWVNTEAFF
- TRBJ2-5 - TRBV19 TGTGCCAGCCGACAAGAAGGGACCCAGTACTTC CASRQEGTQYF
TRBD2 TRBJ2-5 - TRBV7-8 TGTGCCAGCAGCTTGCGCGGGAGGGCCTCTGAAGAGACCCAGTACTTC CASSLRGRASEETQYF
- TRBJ2-7 - TRBV4-1 TGCGCCAGCAGCCAAGAGGAGGAATTTTTC CASSQEEEFF
- TRBJ1-5 once TRBV6-1 TGTGCCAGCAGTGAGGGCGGGACTTATAATCAGCCCCAGCATTTT CASSEGGTYNQPQHF
TRBD2 TRBJ2-5 - TRBV6-5 TGTGCCAGCAGATTAGCGGGAGGTCTAGAGACCCAGTACTTC CASRLAGGLETQYF
- TRBJ2-6 - TRBV3-1/TRBV3-2 TGTGCCAGCAGCCAAACATCGTTCTCTGGGGCCAACGTCCTGACTTTC CASSQTSFSGANVLTF